The source of this TCR beta chain is a study of blood T cell repertoires in COVID-19 (dated by TCRdb to 2019 to 2021). Some background on the complete study: Samples from collaborators originated in the United States, Italy and Spain and spanned both the acute and convalescent phases of COVID-19. The prospective study material was composed of cDNA or gDNA derived from T cells, B-cell-depleted T cells, or PBMCs. The sample metadata nearly always contained a de-identified subject ID, COVID-19 status, age in years and sex. Subjects who had been exposed to COVID-19, were actively infected with it, or had recovered from it provided the deeply sampled blood TCRbeta repertoires that made up the dataset. Samples came from the ongoing ImmuneRACE study (first 160 participants) plus 1,254 subjects from 6 global collaborators. Where available, HLA class I and class II types were obtained from metadata supplied by the sample provider rather than from assay-based typing. The repertoires were made available in a free public database intended to serve as a resource for research on the immune response to SARS-CoV-2. Here is what the overall study found, with its caveats: Clinical and demographic metadata were provided uncurated, with the amount varying by source and participant.

Enrolling through a virtual design, the prospective study's participants ranged in age from about 18 to 89 years and lived across 24 United States geographic areas. Cohort assignment in the prospective study relied on participant-reported clinical history from a screening survey and a study questionnaire. A participant counted as exposed if, within 2 weeks of entering the study, that participant had been in contact with someone who had a PCR-confirmed or clinician-diagnosed COVID-19 case. Each participant in the prospective study had whole blood, serum and a nasopharyngeal or oropharyngeal swab collected by mobile phlebotomists. Participants in the prospective study had the option to provide additional blood draws and questionnaires over a 2-month period. Before DNA extraction, prospective study blood samples were shipped either frozen or at room temperature. CDR1 and CDR2, per the germline V gene (reference sequence), are MNHNY and SVGAGI. V loses 6 bases at its end and J loses 3 bases; junction bases beyond the gene matches: 8. The CDR3 covers 16 residues, taking in both the cysteine and the phenylalanine. This entry keeps only the CDR3 DNA: 48 bases, framed from base 1.

TCRbeta CDR3 regions were amplified from genomic DNA using the immunoSEQ Assay, a bias-controlled multiplex PCR. Regarding the original processing steps: Nucleated cell counts per sample were estimated from amplification of reference gene primers within the assay. Sequence reads were collapsed and filtered to measure the absolute abundance of every unique TCRbeta CDR3 rearrangement. For each sample, productive Simpson clonality was calculated as the square root of Simpson's diversity index across productive rearrangements. Imported from immuneACCESS, the table was reduced by TCRdb to in-frame sequences with V and J called. These copies leave out some clones; in studies compared against another copy, an unresolved V gene accounts for under half, and the cause of the remainder is not known. The V and J calls and the clone size are those of that table, but D and trimming were determined from the DNA. The table for this sample lists more than 300,000 clones; 85% to 95% of them were counted only once. 3.9% of the sample belongs to the ten largest clones.

Points on this clone: What this receptor recognizes is not known. No qualities accompany the bases; no much larger clone lies one base away.

The receptor chain draws on TRBV6-6 and TRBJ2-1; 10 junctional bases match TRBD2. What was sequenced was PBMCs or T cells enriched from blood (not recorded which). The sequence derives from a woman in her 30s who had been exposed to COVID-19. The CDR3 reads as follows: CASSSIAGGHYNEQFF. The DNA is TGTGCCAGCAGCTCTATAGCGGGGGGACACTACAATGAGCAGTTCTTC.